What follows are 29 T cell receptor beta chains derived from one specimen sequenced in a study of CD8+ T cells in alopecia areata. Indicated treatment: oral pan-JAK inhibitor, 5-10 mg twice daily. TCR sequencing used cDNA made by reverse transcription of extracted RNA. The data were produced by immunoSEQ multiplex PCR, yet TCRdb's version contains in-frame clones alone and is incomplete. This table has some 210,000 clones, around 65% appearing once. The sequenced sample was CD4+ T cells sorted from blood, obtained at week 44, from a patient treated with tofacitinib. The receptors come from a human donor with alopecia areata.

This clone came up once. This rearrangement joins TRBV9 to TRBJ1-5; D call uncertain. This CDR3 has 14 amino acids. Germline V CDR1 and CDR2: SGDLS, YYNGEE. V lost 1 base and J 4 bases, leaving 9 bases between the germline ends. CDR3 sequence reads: CASSVSELNQPQHF. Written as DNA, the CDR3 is TGTGCCAGCAGCGTATCCGAGCTGAATCAGCCCCAGCATTTT.

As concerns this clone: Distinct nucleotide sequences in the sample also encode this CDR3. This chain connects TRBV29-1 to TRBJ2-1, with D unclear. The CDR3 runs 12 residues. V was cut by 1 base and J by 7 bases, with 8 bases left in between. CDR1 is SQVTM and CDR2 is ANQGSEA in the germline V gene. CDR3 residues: CSVEGGRNEQFF. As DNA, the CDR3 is TGCAGCGTTGAAGGTGGTAGGAATGAGCAGTTCTTC.

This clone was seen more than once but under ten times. CDR3 residues: CASSLSWTSGAGELFF. The CDR3 DNA follows: TGTGCCAGCAGCTTATCCTGGACTAGCGGGGCCGGGGAGCTGTTTTTT. V is TRBV7-2 and J is TRBJ2-2, with 12 bases aligning to TRBD2. The CDR3 covers 16 residues. The germline CDR1 and CDR2 sequences are SGHTA and FQGNSA. V was clipped by 2 bases and J by 6 bases; unmatched bases: 4.

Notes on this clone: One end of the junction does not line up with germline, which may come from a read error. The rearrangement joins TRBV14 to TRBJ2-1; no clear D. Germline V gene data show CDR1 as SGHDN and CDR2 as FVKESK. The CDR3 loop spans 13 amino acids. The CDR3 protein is CASSQERLVGPVF. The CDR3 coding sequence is TGTGCCAGCAGCCAAGAACGCCTAGTGGGTCCTGTCTTC.

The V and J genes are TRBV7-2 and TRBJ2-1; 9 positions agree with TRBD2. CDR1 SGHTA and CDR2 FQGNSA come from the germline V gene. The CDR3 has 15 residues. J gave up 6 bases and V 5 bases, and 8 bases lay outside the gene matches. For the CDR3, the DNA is TGTGCCAGCAGCCCAGGGGGTAGCGGGGGCAATGAGCAGTTCTTC. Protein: CASSPGGSGGNEQFF. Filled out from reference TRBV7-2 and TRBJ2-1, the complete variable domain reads GAGVSQSPSNKVTEKGKDVELRCDPISGHTALYWYRQSLGQGLEFLIYFQGNSAPDKSGLPSDRFSAERTGGSVSTLTIQRTQQEDSAVYLCASSPGGSGGNEQFFGPGTRLTVL.

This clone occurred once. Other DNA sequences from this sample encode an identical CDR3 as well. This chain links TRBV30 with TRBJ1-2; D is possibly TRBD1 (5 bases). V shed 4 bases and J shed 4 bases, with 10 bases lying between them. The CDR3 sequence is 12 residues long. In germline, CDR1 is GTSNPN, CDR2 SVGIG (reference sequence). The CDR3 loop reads CAWIRDSYGYTF. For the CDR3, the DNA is TGTGCCTGGATCCGAGACAGCTATGGCTACACCTTC.

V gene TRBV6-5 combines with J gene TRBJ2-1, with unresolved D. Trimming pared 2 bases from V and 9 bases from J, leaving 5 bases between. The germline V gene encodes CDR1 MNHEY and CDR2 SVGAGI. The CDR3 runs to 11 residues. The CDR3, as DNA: TGTGCCAGCAGTTACAACAGTGAGCAGTTCTTC. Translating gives CASSYNSEQFF.

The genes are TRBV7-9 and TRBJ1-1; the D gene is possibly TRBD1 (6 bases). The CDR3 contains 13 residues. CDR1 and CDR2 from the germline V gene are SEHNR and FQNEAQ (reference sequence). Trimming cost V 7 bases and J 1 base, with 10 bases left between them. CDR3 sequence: CASNQQGNTEAFF. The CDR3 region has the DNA TGTGCCAGCAACCAACAGGGGAACACTGAAGCTTTCTTT.

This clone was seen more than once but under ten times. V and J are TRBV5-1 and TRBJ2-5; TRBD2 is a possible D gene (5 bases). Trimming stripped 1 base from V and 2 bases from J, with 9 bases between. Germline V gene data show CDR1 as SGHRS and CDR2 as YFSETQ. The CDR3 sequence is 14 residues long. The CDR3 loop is CASSLYTSQETQYF. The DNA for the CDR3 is TGCGCCAGCAGCTTGTACACTAGTCAAGAGACCCAGTACTTC.

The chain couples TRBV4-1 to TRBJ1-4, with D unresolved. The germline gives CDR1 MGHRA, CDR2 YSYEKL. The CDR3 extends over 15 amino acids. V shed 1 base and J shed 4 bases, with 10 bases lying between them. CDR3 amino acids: CASSQVGGLNEKLFF. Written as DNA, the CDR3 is TGCGCCAGCAGCCAAGTAGGAGGCCTTAATGAAAAACTGTTTTTT.

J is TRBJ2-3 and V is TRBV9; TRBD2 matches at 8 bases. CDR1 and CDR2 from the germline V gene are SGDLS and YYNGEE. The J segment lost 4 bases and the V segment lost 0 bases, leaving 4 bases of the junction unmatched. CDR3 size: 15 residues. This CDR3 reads CASSVEVAGPDTQYF. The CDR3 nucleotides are TGTGCCAGCAGCGTAGAGGTAGCGGGGCCAGATACGCAGTATTTT.

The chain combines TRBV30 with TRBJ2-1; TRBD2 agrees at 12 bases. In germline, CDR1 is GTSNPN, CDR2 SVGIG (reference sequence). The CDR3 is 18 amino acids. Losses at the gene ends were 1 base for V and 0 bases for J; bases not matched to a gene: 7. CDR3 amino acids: CAWSGLAGALSSYNEQFF. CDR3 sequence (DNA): TGTGCCTGGAGTGGACTAGCGGGGGCCCTTAGCTCCTACAATGAGCAGTTCTTC.

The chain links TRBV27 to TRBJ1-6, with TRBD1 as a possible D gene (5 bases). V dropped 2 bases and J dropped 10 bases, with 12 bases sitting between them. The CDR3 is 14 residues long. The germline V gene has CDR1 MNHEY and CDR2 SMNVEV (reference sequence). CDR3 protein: CASSLSREVSPLHF. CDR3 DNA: TGTGCCAGCAGTTTAAGCAGGGAGGTGTCACCCCTCCACTTT.

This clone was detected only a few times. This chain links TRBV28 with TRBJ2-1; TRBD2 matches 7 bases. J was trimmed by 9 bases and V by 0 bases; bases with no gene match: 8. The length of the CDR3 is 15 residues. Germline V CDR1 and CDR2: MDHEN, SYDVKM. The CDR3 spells CASSLWGGDNGEQFF. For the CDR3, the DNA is TGTGCCAGCAGTTTATGGGGAGGGGATAACGGTGAGCAGTTCTTC.

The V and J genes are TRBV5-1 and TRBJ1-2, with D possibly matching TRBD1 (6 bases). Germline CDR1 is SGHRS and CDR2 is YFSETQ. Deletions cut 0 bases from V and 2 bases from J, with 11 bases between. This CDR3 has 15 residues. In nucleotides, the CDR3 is TGCGCCAGCAGCTTGGAATGGGGGGCAAACTATGGCTACACCTTC. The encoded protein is CASSLEWGANYGYTF. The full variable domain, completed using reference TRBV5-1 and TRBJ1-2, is KAGVTQTPRYLIKTRGQQVTLSCSPISGHRSVSWYQQTPGQGLQFLFEYFSETQRNKGNFPGRFSGRQFSNSRSEMNVSTLELGDSALYLCASSLEWGANYGYTFGSGTRLTVV.

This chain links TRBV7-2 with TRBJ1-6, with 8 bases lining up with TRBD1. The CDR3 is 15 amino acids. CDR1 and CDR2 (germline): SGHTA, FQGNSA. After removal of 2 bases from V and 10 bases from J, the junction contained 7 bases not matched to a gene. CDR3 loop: CASSLFSQGASPLHF. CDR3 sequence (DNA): TGTGCCAGCAGCTTATTTTCCCAGGGGGCGTCACCCCTCCACTTT. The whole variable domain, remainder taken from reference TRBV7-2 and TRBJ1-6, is GAGVSQSPSNKVTEKGKDVELRCDPISGHTALYWYRQSLGQGLEFLIYFQGNSAPDKSGLPSDRFSAERTGGSVSTLTIQRTQQEDSAVYLCASSLFSQGASPLHFGNGTRLTVT.

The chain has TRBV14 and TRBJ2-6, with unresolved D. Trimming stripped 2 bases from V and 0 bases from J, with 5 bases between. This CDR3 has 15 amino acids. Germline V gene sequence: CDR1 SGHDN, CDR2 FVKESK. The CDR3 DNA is TGTGCCAGCAGCCAAATAAGCTCTGGGGCCAACGTCCTGACTTTC. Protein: CASSQISSGANVLTF.

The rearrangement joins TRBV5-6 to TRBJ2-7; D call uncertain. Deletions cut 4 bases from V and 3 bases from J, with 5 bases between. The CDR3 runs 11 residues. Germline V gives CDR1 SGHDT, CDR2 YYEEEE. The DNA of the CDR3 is TGTGCCAGCAGCCAGGACTACGAGCAGTACTTC. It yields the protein CASSQDYEQYF.

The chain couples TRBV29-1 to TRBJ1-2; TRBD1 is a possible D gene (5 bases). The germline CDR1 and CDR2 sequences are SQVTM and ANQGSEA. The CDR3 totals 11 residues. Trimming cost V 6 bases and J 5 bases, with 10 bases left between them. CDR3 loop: CSVVWGYGYTF. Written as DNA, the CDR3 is TGCAGCGTAGTATGGGGGTATGGCTACACCTTC. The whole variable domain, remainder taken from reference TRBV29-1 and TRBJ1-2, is SAVISQKPSRDICQRGTSLTIQCQVDSQVTMMFWYRQQPGQSLTLIATANQGSEATYESGFVIDKFPISRPNLTFSTLTVSNMSPEDSSIYLCSVVWGYGYTFGSGTRLTVV.

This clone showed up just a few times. CDR3 DNA sequence: TGCAGCGTTGCACCTCATGCTTTATCCCCTGGGGCCAACGTCCTGACTTTC. Translation: CSVAPHALSPGANVLTF. V usage is TRBV29-1 and J usage is TRBJ2-6; no definite D call. The CDR3 totals 17 residues. Trimming shortened V by 4 bases and J by 2 bases, and 18 bases separated the two germline ends. CDR1 and CDR2 from the germline V gene are SQVTM and ANQGSEA.

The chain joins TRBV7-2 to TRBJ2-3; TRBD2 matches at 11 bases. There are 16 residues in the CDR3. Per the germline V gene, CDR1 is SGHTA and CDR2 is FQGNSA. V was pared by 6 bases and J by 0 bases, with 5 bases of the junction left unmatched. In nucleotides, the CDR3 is TGTGCCAGCAGGCAGACTAGCGGGGTTAGCACAGATACGCAGTATTTT. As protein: CASRQTSGVSTDTQYF.

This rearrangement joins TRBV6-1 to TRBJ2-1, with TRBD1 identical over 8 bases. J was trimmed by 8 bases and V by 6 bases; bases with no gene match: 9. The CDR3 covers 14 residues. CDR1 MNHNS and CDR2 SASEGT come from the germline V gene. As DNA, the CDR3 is TGTGCCAGCAGACTATACGGACAGGGACATGAGCAGTTCTTC. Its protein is CASRLYGQGHEQFF.

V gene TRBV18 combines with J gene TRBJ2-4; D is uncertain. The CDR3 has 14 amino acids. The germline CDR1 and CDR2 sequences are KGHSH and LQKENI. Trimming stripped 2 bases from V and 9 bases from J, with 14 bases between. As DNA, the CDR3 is TGTGCCAGCTCACCAGGCCTGGGTAACGGCATTCAGTACTTC. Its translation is CASSPGLGNGIQYF.

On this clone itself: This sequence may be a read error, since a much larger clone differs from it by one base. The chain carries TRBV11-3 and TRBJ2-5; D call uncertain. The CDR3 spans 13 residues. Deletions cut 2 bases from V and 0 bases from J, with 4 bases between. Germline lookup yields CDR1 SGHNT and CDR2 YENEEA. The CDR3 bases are TGTGCCAGCAGCTTACAGCACCAAGAGACCCAGTACTTC. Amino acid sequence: CASSLQHQETQYF.

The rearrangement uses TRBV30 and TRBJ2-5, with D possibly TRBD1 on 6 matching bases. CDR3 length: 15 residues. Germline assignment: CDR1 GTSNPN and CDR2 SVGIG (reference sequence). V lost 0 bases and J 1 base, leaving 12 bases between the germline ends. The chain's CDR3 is CAWSVSRGVQETQYF. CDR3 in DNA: TGTGCCTGGAGTGTTTCCAGGGGTGTCCAAGAGACCCAGTACTTC.

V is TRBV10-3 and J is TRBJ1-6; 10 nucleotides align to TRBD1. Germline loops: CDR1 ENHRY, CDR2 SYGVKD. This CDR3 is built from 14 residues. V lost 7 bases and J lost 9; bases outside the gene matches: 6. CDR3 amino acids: CAINSDRGSSPLHF. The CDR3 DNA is TGTGCCATCAATTCGGACAGGGGGAGTTCACCCCTCCACTTT.

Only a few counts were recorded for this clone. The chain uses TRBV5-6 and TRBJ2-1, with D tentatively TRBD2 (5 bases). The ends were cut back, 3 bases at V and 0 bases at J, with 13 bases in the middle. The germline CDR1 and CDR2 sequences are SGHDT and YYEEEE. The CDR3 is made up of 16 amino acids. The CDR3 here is CASSSEGRSSYNEQFF. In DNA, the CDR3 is TGTGCCAGCAGCTCGGAAGGGAGAAGCTCCTACAATGAGCAGTTCTTC.

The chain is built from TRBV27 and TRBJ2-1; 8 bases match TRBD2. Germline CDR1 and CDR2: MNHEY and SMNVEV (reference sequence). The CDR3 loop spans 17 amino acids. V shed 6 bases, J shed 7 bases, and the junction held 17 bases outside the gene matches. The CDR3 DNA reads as TGTGCCAGCAGCTCTCTCACTAGAAGCGGGGGTTGGAATGAGCAGTTCTTC. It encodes CASSSLTRSGGWNEQFF.

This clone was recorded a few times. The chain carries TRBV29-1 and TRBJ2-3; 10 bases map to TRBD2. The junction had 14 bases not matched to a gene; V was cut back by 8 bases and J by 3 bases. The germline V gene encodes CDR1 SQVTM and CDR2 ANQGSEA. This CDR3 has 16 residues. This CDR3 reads CSSVPLAGAVTDTQYF. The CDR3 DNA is TGCAGCTCGGTCCCCCTAGCGGGGGCGGTTACAGATACGCAGTATTTT.